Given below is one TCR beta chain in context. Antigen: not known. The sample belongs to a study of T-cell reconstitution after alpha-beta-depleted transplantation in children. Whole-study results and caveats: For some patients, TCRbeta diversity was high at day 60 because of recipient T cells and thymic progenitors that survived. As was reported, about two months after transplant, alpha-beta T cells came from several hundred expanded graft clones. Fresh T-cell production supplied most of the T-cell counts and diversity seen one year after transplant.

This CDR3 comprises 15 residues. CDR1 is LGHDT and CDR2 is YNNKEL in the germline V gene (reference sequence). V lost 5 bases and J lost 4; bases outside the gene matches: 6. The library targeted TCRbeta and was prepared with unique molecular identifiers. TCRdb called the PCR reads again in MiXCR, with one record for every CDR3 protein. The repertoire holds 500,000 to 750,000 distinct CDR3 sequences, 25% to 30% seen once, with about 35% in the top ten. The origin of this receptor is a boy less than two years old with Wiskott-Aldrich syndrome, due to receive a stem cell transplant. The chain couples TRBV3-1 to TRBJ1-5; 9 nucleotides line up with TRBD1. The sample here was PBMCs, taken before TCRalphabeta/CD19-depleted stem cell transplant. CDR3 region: CASSARTGANQPQHF. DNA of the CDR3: TGTGCCAGCAGCGCCCGGACAGGGGCAAATCAGCCCCAGCATTTT.